The clone carrying this TCR beta chain has a handful of counts. This entry is derived from a study of blood T cell repertoires in COVID-19. Overall study: Researchers got acute and convalescent COVID-19 samples from the United States, Italy and Spain. Sample material is recorded as cDNA or gDNA derived from T cells, B-cell-depleted T cells, or PBMCs.

In the source study's methods: Researchers report that nucleated cell counts were estimated from reference gene primer amplification. Sequenced by immunoSEQ multiplex PCR; TCRdb stores in-frame clones only, minus some. That table gives V, J and clone size, and the DNA gave D and trimming. In the table there are 100,000 to 150,000 clones, roughly three quarters of which are singletons. Sequencing was carried out using peripheral blood. The receptor was derived from a woman aged 70-85 years with acute or convalescent COVID-19.

The CDR3 nucleotides read TGTGCCAGCAGCTTAGGTCGCGGGGGGGCCATCGATGAGCAGTTCTTC. Protein product: CASSLGRGGAIDEQFF. The chain uses TRBV7-6 and TRBJ2-1; 9 bases agree with TRBD2. This CDR3 spans 16 amino acids. V lost 1 base to trimming and J lost 8 bases; unmatched junction nucleotides: 9. Germline V lookup: CDR1 SGHVS, CDR2 FNYEAQ.